This T cell receptor (beta chain) was found in a study of early T cells in non-severe SARS-CoV-2 infection. Study as a whole: Sequencing targeted bulk RNA from unsorted whole blood, leaving chains unpaired.

General study results and limits: VDJdb matches were skewed toward anti-spike CD8 T cell responses.

The sample holds many counts of this clonotype. Its matching antigen is unknown. Per the germline V gene, CDR1 is SGHTA and CDR2 is FQGNSA. The germline V and J ends were trimmed by 5 bases and 7 bases, with 20 bases remaining between them. The CDR3 has 15 residues. A single record per CDR3 protein comes from TCRdb applying MiXCR to the 5' RACE reads. Of 85,000 to 100,000 distinct CDR3 sequences listed, less than 15% were seen once; the top ten hold approximately 2.4%. The sequenced sample consisted of whole blood. This receptor was obtained from an adult who was a healthcare worker with PCR-confirmed SARS-CoV-2 infection or an uninfected control (not recorded which). This chain connects TRBV7-2 to TRBJ1-1; perhaps TRBD1 as D (6 bases). CDR3 amino acids: CASSRGYVRAVEAFF. Here the CDR3 DNA reads TGTGCCAGCAGCAGGGGGTACGTACGGGCGGTTGAAGCTTTCTTT.